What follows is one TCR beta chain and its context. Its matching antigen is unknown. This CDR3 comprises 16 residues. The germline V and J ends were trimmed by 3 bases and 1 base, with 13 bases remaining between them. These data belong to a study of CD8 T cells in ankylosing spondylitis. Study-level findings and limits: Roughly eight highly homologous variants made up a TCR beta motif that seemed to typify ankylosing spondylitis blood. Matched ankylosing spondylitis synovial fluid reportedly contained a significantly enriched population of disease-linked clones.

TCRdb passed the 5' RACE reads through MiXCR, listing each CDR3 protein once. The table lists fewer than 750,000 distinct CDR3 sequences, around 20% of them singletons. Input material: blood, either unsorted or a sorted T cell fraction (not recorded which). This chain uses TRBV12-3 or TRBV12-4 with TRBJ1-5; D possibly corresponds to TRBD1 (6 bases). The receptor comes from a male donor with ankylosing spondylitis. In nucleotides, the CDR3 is TGTGCCAGCAGTTTGTGGGGGCTGGGGAGCAATCAGCCCCAGCATTTT. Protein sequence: CASSLWGLGSNQPQHF.